This T cell receptor beta chain comes out of a study of T cell repertoires in cytomegalovirus infection. V was clipped by 8 bases and J by 4 bases, with 20 bases between them. The V gene's germline CDR1 is SEHNR and CDR2 FQNEAQ (reference sequence). The CDR3 runs 15 residues. One entry per CDR3 protein results from TCRdb running MiXCR on the reads. The sample has 900,000 to 950,000 distinct CDR3 sequences, approximately 31% seen once; the top ten hold about an eighth. This clonotype was found a few times. Its matching antigen is unknown. Sequenced here: cultured CD8+ T cells from PBMCs, sampled from culture after CMV antigen stimulation. The source of this sequence is a human donor in good health (CMV status not recorded). Some clones in this sample may be carry-over from other donors' samples. The chain employs TRBV7-9 and TRBJ1-1; maybe TRBD1 (6 bases). CDR3 in amino acids: CASRDTRERGTEAFF. The CDR3 DNA sequence: TGTGCCAGCCGGGACACTCGGGAGCGGGGCACTGAAGCTTTCTTT.